Listed below are T cell receptor beta chains from one sample, sequenced in a study of T cell responses to AZD1222 COVID-19 vaccine. Repertoires were generated with immunoSEQ multiplex PCR, while TCRdb's copy carries only in-frame clones and drops some. The sample lists approximately 70,000 clones, roughly four fifths occurring once. The sequencing used peripheral blood, collected on day 0 of AZD1222 vaccination. Receptors were obtained from an adult in good health. CDR3s include the opening cysteine and the closing phenylalanine or tryptophan. The D gene is left open where the match is weak. Expanded clones are given a class, and other clones once, few, many or no size at all.

D gene	V gene	clone size	J gene	CDR3 DNA	CDR3 protein
-	TRBV7-9	-	TRBJ2-7	TGTGCCAGCAGCTATAGTGTGCAGGGGGGTTACGAGCAGTACTTC	CASSYSVQGGYEQYF
-	TRBV7-9	-	TRBJ1-3	TGTGCCAGCAGCTTAGCGCCGAGAAACACCATATATTTT	CASSLAPRNTIYF
TRBD1	TRBV6-5	-	TRBJ1-5	TGTGCCAGCAGTACGGACAGGGGAGGACCCCAGCATTTT	CASSTDRGGPQHF
-	TRBV29-1	-	TRBJ2-5	TGCAGCGTTGGCTTGACTTTCGGCGAGACCCAGTACTTC	CSVGLTFGETQYF
-	TRBV30	-	TRBJ2-5	TGTGCCTGGAGTGTTGGGGAGACCCAGTACTTC	CAWSVGETQYF
TRBD1	TRBV6-6	-	TRBJ1-1	TGTGCCAGCAGTCCCTCCCGTGCGGGACAGCATGGGAACACTGAAGCTTTCTTT	CASSPSRAGQHGNTEAFF
-	TRBV19	-	TRBJ2-7	TGTGCCAGTAGTACGGACACTTCCTACGAGCAGTACTTC	CASSTDTSYEQYF
TRBD1	TRBV3-1/TRBV3-2	-	TRBJ2-7	TGTGCCAGCAGCCCTACTTCCGGGACAGGGGGCGGCGAGCAGTACTTC	CASSPTSGTGGGEQYF
TRBD1	TRBV5-6	few	TRBJ2-7	TGTGCCAGCAGGACCGGGACAGGGCCCTACGAGCAGTACTTC	CASRTGTGPYEQYF
-	TRBV7-3	-	TRBJ2-1	TGTGCCAGCAGCTTAATTCTGACAGACTACAATGAGCAGTTCTTC	CASSLILTDYNEQFF
-	TRBV11-2	-	TRBJ1-1	TGTGCCAGCAGCTTAGAATTCCGTGGGACTGAAGCTTTCTTT	CASSLEFRGTEAFF
TRBD2	TRBV6-6	once	TRBJ2-5	TGTGCCAGCAGTGCACTAGCGGGGGGACCCCGGGAGACCCAGTACTTC	CASSALAGGPRETQYF
TRBD2	TRBV30	-	TRBJ2-1	TGTGCCTGGAGATGGACTAGCGGGGGCTCCAATGAGCAGTTCTTC	CAWRWTSGGSNEQFF
-	TRBV5-1	-	TRBJ2-7	TGCGCCAGCAGCATGGCGGAACTGAGCTCCTACGAGCAGTACTTC	CASSMAELSSYEQYF
-	TRBV18	-	TRBJ1-2	TGTGCCAGCTCACCAGAGGGAGTGCGAGGCTACACCTTC	CASSPEGVRGYTF
-	TRBV4-1	-	TRBJ1-2	TGCGCCAGCAGCCAAGATGACAGGAACTATGGCTACACCTTC	CASSQDDRNYGYTF
-	TRBV18	-	TRBJ2-1	TGTGCCAGCTCACCTGAAATTGTAAATGGTGCATACAATGAGCAGTTCTTC	CASSPEIVNGAYNEQFF